These 9 T cell receptor beta chains were sequenced from one sample in a study of CD8 T cells in Susac syndrome. An amount of RNA that ranged from roughly 0.5 to 1 ug was reverse transcribed with random hexamers. TCRdb reanalysed the immunoSEQ multiplex PCR reads using MiXCR and keeps one entry per CDR3 protein. The top ten clones hold 0.18% of a sample with around 270,000 distinct CDR3 sequences, about nine tenths of them seen once. The sample consisted of CD8+ T cells from PBMCs. Receptors originate from a human donor with multiple sclerosis.

This chain uses TRBV9 with TRBJ2-5; D possibly uses TRBD1 or TRBD2 (6 bases each). V was cut by 0 bases and J by 1 base, with 13 bases left in between. Germline V gene data show CDR1 as SGDLS and CDR2 as YYNGEE. The CDR3 spans 16 residues. CDR3 in amino acids: CASSVGGRGLQETQYF. In DNA form, the CDR3 reads TGTGCCAGCAGCGTAGGAGGTCGGGGGCTCCAAGAGACCCAGTACTTC. Combining the CDR3 with reference TRBV9 and TRBJ2-5 gives the whole variable domain DSGVTQTPKHLITATGQRVTLRCSPRSGDLSVYWYQQSLDQGLQFLIQYYNGEERAKGNILERFSAQQFPDLHSELNLSSLELGDSALYFCASSVGGRGLQETQYFGPGTRLLVL.

This chain links TRBV29-1 with TRBJ1-4; D gene unclear. V lost 0 bases and J 8 bases, leaving 10 bases between the germline ends. Germline V gene data show CDR1 as SQVTM and CDR2 as ANQGSEA. There are 13 residues in the CDR3. DNA of the CDR3: TGCAGCGTTGAAGAGGGTCTTGGGGAAAAACTGTTTTTT. Its protein product is CSVEEGLGEKLFF.

The chain combines TRBV12-3 or TRBV12-4 with TRBJ1-2, with D unclear. This CDR3 region has 13 residues. V lost 1 base, J lost 9 bases, and 12 bases lay in between. DNA of the CDR3: TGTGCCAGCAGTTTAGATATCGCCTTCCGCTACACCTTC. It is translated as CASSLDIAFRYTF.

The chain carries TRBV11-1 and TRBJ2-7; TRBD2 is a possible D gene (6 bases). With 0 bases removed from V and 2 bases from J, the gap between germline ends came to 17 bases. CDR1 and CDR2 (germline): SGHAT, FQDESV (reference sequence). The CDR3 contains 17 residues. The CDR3 is CASSLARGAQIPYEQYF. The CDR3 nucleotides read TGTGCCAGCAGCTTAGCGCGGGGTGCACAGATACCCTACGAGCAGTACTTC.

The DNA for the CDR3 is TGTGCCTGTTGGACAGGGGGTCTCTCCTACGAGCAGTACTTC. The encoded protein is CACWTGGLSYEQYF. The chain joins TRBV30 to TRBJ2-7; TRBD1 matches 10 bases. Losses at the gene ends were 6 bases for V and 0 bases for J; bases not matched to a gene: 5. Per the germline V gene, CDR1 is GTSNPN and CDR2 is SVGIG (reference sequence). The CDR3 contains 14 residues.

The V gene is TRBV5-4, the J gene TRBJ1-2, with unresolved D. V was clipped by 3 bases and J by 8 bases, with 14 bases between them. CDR1 is SGHNT, CDR2 YYREEE, per germline (reference sequence). The CDR3 loop spans 13 amino acids. This chain's CDR3 is CASSYSEARGYTF. The CDR3 DNA reads TGTGCCAGCAGCTATTCGGAGGCCAGAGGCTACACCTTC.

The chain employs TRBV28 and TRBJ1-5; 8 bases agree with TRBD1. The length of the CDR3 is 13 residues. CDR1 is MDHEN and CDR2 is SYDVKM in the germline V gene. The V segment lost 6 bases and the J segment 5 bases; nucleotides outside the gene matches: 3. The DNA for the CDR3 is TGTGCCAGCAGACAGGGGGGGGATCAGCCCCAGCATTTT. Translated, it gives CASRQGGDQPQHF.

This chain links TRBV7-2 with TRBJ1-2; 7 nucleotides align to TRBD1. The CDR3 loop spans 13 amino acids. J was trimmed by 7 bases and V by 1 base; bases with no gene match: 3. CDR1 and CDR2 from the germline V gene are SGHTA and FQGNSA. The CDR3 region has the DNA TGTGCCAGCAGCTTAGGGGCAGGGGGTGGCTACACCTTC. This sequence encodes CASSLGAGGGYTF.

The CDR3 DNA follows: TGCAGTGCTACTAGGGAATCGAGCGAGAACACTGAAGCTTTCTTT. Translation gives CSATRESSENTEAFF. The J gene is TRBJ1-1, the V gene TRBV20-1, with no clear D. This CDR3 contains 15 residues. Per germline, CDR1 DFQATT and CDR2 SNEGSKA (reference sequence). Trimming pared 4 bases from V and 1 base from J, leaving 16 bases between.